Following are 23 T cell receptor beta chains from one sample sequenced in a study of cytomegalovirus exposure and HLA in healthy donors. 13 Jbeta primers and 60 Vbeta primers were used for the PCR. Profiled with immunoSEQ multiplex PCR; TCRdb holds only in-frame clones, not every one. The data contain 40,000 to 45,000 clones, 70% to 85% of them seen just once; the ten biggest clones take up approximately 1.4%. Sequencing used PBMCs. Source of these receptors: a man aged 25 to 40 in good health and CMV-seronegative.

This chain connects TRBV5-1 to TRBJ2-7, with 10 bases that match TRBD1. The CDR3 loop spans 15 amino acids. After removal of 5 bases from V and 4 bases from J, the junction contained 9 bases not matched to a gene. The germline V gene has CDR1 SGHRS and CDR2 YFSETQ. CDR3 protein: CASSRPGQGHYEQYF. DNA of the CDR3: TGCGCCAGCAGTCGTCCGGGACAGGGGCATTACGAGCAGTACTTC.

Only one count was recorded for this clone. This sequence joins TRBV11-2 and TRBJ2-2; no definite D call. The V end lost 0 bases, the J end lost 7 bases, and 6 bases lay between the germline ends. Germline-derived CDR1 and CDR2 are SGHAT and FQNNGV. The CDR3 is 13 residues long. CDR3 amino acids: CASSLDFGGELFF. CDR3 DNA: TGTGCCAGCAGCTTAGATTTCGGCGGGGAGCTGTTTTTT.

V gene TRBV6-1 combines with J gene TRBJ2-2; 8 bases agree with TRBD2. CDR1 is MNHNS, CDR2 SASEGT, per germline. V shed 7 bases and J 7 bases; nucleotides not matched to a gene: 5. The CDR3 has 13 amino acids. CDR3: CASKEREYGELFF. Written as DNA, the CDR3 is TGTGCCAGCAAGGAGCGGGAGTACGGGGAGCTGTTTTTT.

The CDR3 spells CASSGGIDSPLHF. The CDR3, as DNA: TGTGCCTCATCGGGAGGGATAGATTCACCCCTCCACTTT. This rearrangement joins TRBV30 to TRBJ1-6; D unresolved. V lost 7 bases and J 8 bases, leaving 15 bases between the germline ends. Per the germline V gene, CDR1 is GTSNPN and CDR2 is SVGIG (reference sequence). The length of the CDR3 is 13 residues.

The rearrangement links TRBV6-5 to TRBJ1-1; weak D call: TRBD1 (5 bases). V was clipped by 8 bases and J by 1 base, with 11 bases between them. Germline lookup yields CDR1 MNHEY and CDR2 SVGAGI. The CDR3 is 13 residues long. CDR3 in DNA: TGTGCCAGCGGCCAGGGAAGGAACACTGAAGCTTTCTTT. Residues: CASGQGRNTEAFF.

The chain recombines TRBV12-5 with TRBJ1-4; the match to TRBD1 covers 8 bases. The CDR3 has 18 residues. V was clipped by 0 bases and J by 7 bases; unmatched bases: 13. Germline assignment: CDR1 LGHNT and CDR2 FRNRAP. The CDR3 here is CASGLVRAGGWTGEKLFF. In DNA form, the CDR3 reads TGTGCTAGTGGTTTGGTACGGGCAGGGGGCTGGACTGGTGAAAAACTGTTTTTT.

The rearrangement links TRBV6-6 to TRBJ2-2, with 8 bases aligning to TRBD2. Germline CDR1 is MNHNY and CDR2 is SVGAGI (reference sequence). CDR3 size: 13 residues. V shed 6 bases and J 7 bases; nucleotides not matched to a gene: 4. CDR3 DNA sequence: TGTGCCAGCAGCAAACTAGCGGACGGGGAGCTGTTTTTT. Amino acid sequence: CASSKLADGELFF.

The J gene is TRBJ2-3, the V gene TRBV11-2, with TRBD2 matching over 7 bases. From germline, CDR1 is SGHAT and CDR2 FQNNGV. V gave up 5 bases and J gave up 8 bases; unmatched junction bases: 7. The CDR3 loop spans 13 amino acids. In DNA form, the CDR3 reads TGTGCCAGCAGCCAGGGACTAATTGGTACGCAGTATTTT. It is translated as CASSQGLIGTQYF.

The genes are TRBV10-2 and TRBJ2-1; 7 nucleotides line up with TRBD2. J was trimmed by 4 bases and V by 6 bases; bases with no gene match: 9. CDR3 length: 15 residues. Germline CDR1 reads WSHSY; CDR2 reads SAAADI. CDR3 residues: CASSPLAGAYNEQFF. CDR3 DNA sequence: TGCGCCAGCAGCCCTTTGGCGGGAGCATACAATGAGCAGTTCTTC.

V gene TRBV28 combines with J gene TRBJ1-2, with D unresolved. In germline, CDR1 is MDHEN, CDR2 SYDVKM. The CDR3 contains 12 residues. V was clipped by 5 bases and J by 3 bases, with 7 bases between them. CDR3 protein: CASSPLDYGYTF. The CDR3 nucleotides are TGTGCCAGCAGTCCTTTAGACTATGGCTACACCTTC.

V usage is TRBV5-1 and J usage is TRBJ1-3; 8 bases agree with TRBD1. Germline V gives CDR1 SGHRS, CDR2 YFSETQ. This CDR3 has 15 amino acids. Trimming cost V 4 bases and J 0 bases; bases outside gene matches: 3. Here the CDR3 reads CASSPGQGSGNTIYF. The CDR3 DNA reads as TGCGCCAGCAGCCCAGGACAGGGCTCTGGAAACACCATATATTTT. Full variable domain (outside the CDR3, taken from reference TRBV5-1 and TRBJ1-3): KAGVTQTPRYLIKTRGQQVTLSCSPISGHRSVSWYQQTPGQGLQFLFEYFSETQRNKGNFPGRFSGRQFSNSRSEMNVSTLELGDSALYLCASSPGQGSGNTIYFGEGSWLTVV.

The genes are TRBV5-1 and TRBJ2-2; maybe TRBD1 (6 bases). Germline values: CDR1 SGHRS, CDR2 YFSETQ. V was shortened by 2 bases and J by 5 bases, with 13 bases between the two germline ends. CDR3 length: 15 amino acids. The CDR3 here is CASSFNWQGTGELFF. The CDR3 nucleotides read TGCGCCAGCAGCTTTAACTGGCAGGGGACCGGGGAGCTGTTTTTT.

Notes on this clone: Germline is not matched at one junction end, which may reflect a read error. The gene calls are TRBV19 and TRBJ2-3; 10 bases align to TRBD2. Germline values: CDR1 LNHDA, CDR2 SQIVND (reference sequence). The CDR3 length is 22 residues. CDR3 protein: CASSIGGALAGVVWTSTDTQYF. Here the CDR3 DNA reads TGTGCCAGTAGCATAGGTGGGGCCCTAGCGGGAGTCGTCTGGACTAGCACAGATACGCAGTATTTT.

V and J are TRBV2 and TRBJ2-4; TRBD2 matches at 10 bases. There are 14 residues in the CDR3. After removal of 8 bases from V and 5 bases from J, the junction contained 6 bases not matched to a gene. Per germline, CDR1 SNHLY and CDR2 FYNNEI. CDR3 sequence: CASLSGRGENIQYF. The CDR3 bases are TGTGCCAGCCTCAGCGGGAGGGGAGAAAACATTCAGTACTTC.

The rearrangement joins TRBV6-5 to TRBJ2-7; no definite D call. Trimming pared 0 bases from V and 6 bases from J, leaving 9 bases between. The V gene's germline CDR1 is MNHEY and CDR2 SVGAGI. This CDR3 comprises 13 residues. In DNA form, the CDR3 reads TGTGCCAGCAGTTACTCGAGGCTAGGCGAGCAGTACTTC. Translation: CASSYSRLGEQYF.

This clone rates as medium-sized. The chain carries TRBV4-3 and TRBJ2-4, with D perhaps TRBD1 (6 bases). Deletions cut 0 bases from V and 7 bases from J, with 19 bases between. The CDR3 is 17 amino acids. CDR1 LGHNA and CDR2 YSLEER come from the germline V gene. The CDR3 protein is CASSQDSGLTGTNIQYF. CDR3 bases: TGCGCCAGCAGCCAAGATTCGGGGCTGACAGGCACGAACATTCAGTACTTC.

This chain links TRBV5-6 with TRBJ1-2; possible D gene TRBD1, 5 bases. The germline gives CDR1 SGHDT, CDR2 YYEEEE. The V and J ends lost 0 bases and 4 bases respectively, with 7 bases between them. The CDR3 covers 13 residues. The CDR3 here is CASSLVGGYGYTF. The DNA of the CDR3 is TGTGCCAGCAGCTTGGTGGGGGGCTATGGCTACACCTTC.

The V gene is TRBV11-3, the J gene TRBJ2-2; TRBD2 aligns across 8 bases. CDR1 is SGHNT, CDR2 YENEEA, per germline. This CDR3 is 16 amino acids long. V trimming: 4 bases; J trimming: 0 bases; junction bases outside the gene matches: 4. The chain's CDR3 is CASSSGGGTNTGELFF. DNA for the CDR3: TGTGCCAGCAGCTCGGGAGGGGGAACGAACACCGGGGAGCTGTTTTTT.

This chain joins TRBV19 and TRBJ1-5; a weak D match, TRBD1 (5 bases). CDR1 and CDR2 from the germline V gene are LNHDA and SQIVND (reference sequence). The CDR3 is made up of 15 amino acids. The germline V and J ends were trimmed by 1 base and 7 bases, with 14 bases remaining between them. CDR3 residues: CASSIAQGVWQPQHF. CDR3 nucleotides: TGTGCCAGTAGTATAGCTCAGGGTGTGTGGCAGCCCCAGCATTTT.

This clone was seen a single time. The CDR3, as DNA: TGTGCCAGCAGTTTCCTGACTAGCGGGGGGGATGAGCAGTTCTTC. Amino acid sequence: CASSFLTSGGDEQFF. The chain recombines TRBV28 with TRBJ2-1, with TRBD2 matching over 14 bases. This CDR3 is 15 amino acids long. V was clipped by 3 bases and J by 8 bases; unmatched bases: 3. Germline values: CDR1 MDHEN, CDR2 SYDVKM.

This clone was recorded a few times. The chain combines TRBV25-1 with TRBJ2-1; 14 bases map to TRBD2. This CDR3 spans 15 amino acids. Germline CDR1 MGHDK, CDR2 SYGVNS. V trimming: 7 bases; J trimming: 10 bases; junction bases outside the gene matches: 9. CDR3 nucleotides: TGTGCCAGCACCGGGACTAGCGGGAGTTTCGACGAGCAGTTCTTC. It is translated as CASTGTSGSFDEQFF.

This chain connects TRBV10-3 to TRBJ1-1; D unclear. Per the germline V gene, CDR1 is ENHRY and CDR2 is SYGVKD. The V and J ends lost 6 bases and 5 bases respectively, with 16 bases between them. This CDR3 contains 14 residues. DNA of the CDR3: TGTGCCATCAGCGAACGGGAGGGAGTAACTGAAGCTTTCTTT. Translating gives CAISEREGVTEAFF.

The chain has TRBV5-8 and TRBJ2-7; TRBD1 matches at 7 bases. The V segment lost 3 bases and the J segment 2 bases; nucleotides outside the gene matches: 5. CDR1 is SGHTS and CDR2 is YDEGEE in the germline V gene. The CDR3 totals 14 residues. CDR3 region: CASSWTGVTYEQYF. The CDR3 nucleotides are TGTGCCAGCAGCTGGACAGGTGTTACCTACGAGCAGTACTTC.